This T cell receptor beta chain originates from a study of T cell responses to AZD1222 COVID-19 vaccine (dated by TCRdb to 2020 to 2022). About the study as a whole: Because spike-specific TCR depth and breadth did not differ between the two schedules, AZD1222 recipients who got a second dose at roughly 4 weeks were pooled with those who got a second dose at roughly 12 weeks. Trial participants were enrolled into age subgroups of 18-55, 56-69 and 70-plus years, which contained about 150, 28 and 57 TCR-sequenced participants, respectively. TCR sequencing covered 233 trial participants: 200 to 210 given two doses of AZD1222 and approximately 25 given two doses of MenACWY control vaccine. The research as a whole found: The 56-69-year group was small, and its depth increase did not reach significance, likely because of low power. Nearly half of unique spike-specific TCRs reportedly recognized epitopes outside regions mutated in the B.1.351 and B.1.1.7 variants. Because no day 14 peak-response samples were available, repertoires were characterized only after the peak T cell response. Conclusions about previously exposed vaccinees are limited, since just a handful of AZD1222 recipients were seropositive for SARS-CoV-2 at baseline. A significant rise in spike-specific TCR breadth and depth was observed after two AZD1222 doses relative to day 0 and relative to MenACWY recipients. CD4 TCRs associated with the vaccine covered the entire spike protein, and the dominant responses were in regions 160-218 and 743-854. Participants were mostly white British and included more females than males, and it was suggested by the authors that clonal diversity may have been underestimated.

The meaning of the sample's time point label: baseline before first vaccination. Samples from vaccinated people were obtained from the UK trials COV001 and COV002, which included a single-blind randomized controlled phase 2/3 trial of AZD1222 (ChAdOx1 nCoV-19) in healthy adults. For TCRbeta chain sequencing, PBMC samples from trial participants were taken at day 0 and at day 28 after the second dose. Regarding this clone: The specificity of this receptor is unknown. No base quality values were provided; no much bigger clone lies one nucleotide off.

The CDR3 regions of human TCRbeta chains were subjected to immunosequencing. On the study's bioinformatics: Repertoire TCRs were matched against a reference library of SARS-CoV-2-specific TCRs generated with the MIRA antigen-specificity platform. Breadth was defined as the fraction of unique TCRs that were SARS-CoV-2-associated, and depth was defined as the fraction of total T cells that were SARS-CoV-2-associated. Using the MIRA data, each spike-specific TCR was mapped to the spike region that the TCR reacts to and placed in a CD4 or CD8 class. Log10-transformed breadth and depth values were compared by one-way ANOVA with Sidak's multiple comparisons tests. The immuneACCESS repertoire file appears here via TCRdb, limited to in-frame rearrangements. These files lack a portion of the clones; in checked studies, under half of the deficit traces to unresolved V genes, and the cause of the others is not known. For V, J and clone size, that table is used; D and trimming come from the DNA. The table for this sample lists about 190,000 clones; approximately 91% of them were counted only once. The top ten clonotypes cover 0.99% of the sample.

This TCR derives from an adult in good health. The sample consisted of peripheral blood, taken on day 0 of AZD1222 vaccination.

CDR3 protein: CSVARVSYNEQFF. The DNA sequence is TGCAGCGTAGCCAGGGTGTCCTACAATGAGCAGTTCTTC. In this chain, TRBV29-1 is recombined with TRBJ2-1; TRBD1 might be the D gene, on 5 matching bases. Sequences SQVTM (CDR1) and ANQGSEA (CDR2) are obtained from the germline V gene. The CDR3 spans 13 residues, from the cysteine through the phenylalanine. Kept here is only the CDR3 DNA, which spans 39 bases and is read in frame from base 1. The junction shows trimming of 6 bases on V and 1 base on J, plus 10 bases between the germline ends.